This section outlines one T cell receptor (beta chain) sequence together with its context. It lacks a known antigen. The sample holds no much larger clone one base away, and base qualities are not on file. The data were obtained in a study of graft-versus-host responses after intestinal transplantation (dated by TCRdb to the early 2020s). In the study overall: The transplants that recipients got were multivisceral, liver-intestinal, or isolated intestinal. Every recipient was given anti-thymocyte globulin induction, then maintenance tacrolimus and steroids for 3 to 4 years. Graft-versus-host and host-versus-graft alloreactive T cell clones were tracked in the graft, circulation and bone marrow after intestinal transplantation using bulk TCR-beta CDR3 sequencing. Alloreactive clones were identified by sequencing pre-transplant mixed lymphocyte reaction products and comparing them with unstimulated pre-transplant donor and recipient T cells. Of the 20 to 25 intestinal transplant recipients enrolled in the cohort, one of whom was a retransplant, a few patients without pretransplant specimens were excluded. A peak of at least 4% donor T cells among recipient peripheral blood mononuclear cells was the definition used for donor T cell macrochimerism. Rather than being sequenced by the commercial service, samples from a few later patients were sequenced in-house on an Illumina MiSeq and processed with MiXCR. Study-wide conclusions, independent of this receptor: In the allografts of patients with donor T cell macrochimerism, GvH to HvG T cell clonal ratios were high. The relatively low number and heterogeneity of intestinal transplant patients limited the conclusions. Early after transplant, peak levels of circulating GvH clones were found to be associated with declines in HvG clones. GvH clones were detected in recipient bone marrow, and some appeared earlier in ileal mucosa or blood, consistent with an intestinal mucosal origin.

The time point label on this specimen signifies: cells obtained before transplantation from donor or recipient. CD3+CD4+ and CD3+CD8+ populations were FACS-sorted from unstimulated pre-transplant donor and recipient cells taken from spleen or lymph nodes. The library came from the immunoSEQ multiplex PCR assay. In most patients, genomic DNA was isolated using the Qiagen DNeasy Blood and Tissue Kit and sent frozen to Adaptive Biotechnologies for TCR sequencing. Adaptive Biotechnologies carried out high-throughput TCR-beta CDR3 sequencing of genomic DNA for most patients. The paper's processing steps were these. Adaptive's ImmunoSEQ software supplied the TCR sequencing data for roughly 17 patients, while MiXCR and VDJtools were used to process three other patients. CD4 versus CD8 sorting errors were corrected by removing sequences found in both subsets at a frequency ratio below 5:1. CDR3 nucleotide sequences shared between donor and recipient were removed because their origin could not be assigned. To count as alloreactive, a clone needed at least 2-fold expansion over unstimulated cells and a minimum CFSE-low frequency of 0.002% (template counts) or 0.001% (read counts). A clone was considered mappable if detected in the sequenced pre-transplant spleen, lymph node, or MLR CFSE-low populations of the donor or recipient. Cumulative frequency of alloreactive clones was calculated as a percentage of all sequences weighted by copy number. This immuneACCESS table, as held by TCRdb, lists in-frame sequences with V and J called but not all clones. Of the missing ones, under half trace to an unresolved V gene in checked studies; the others have no known cause. V and J calls and clone size are given by that table; D and trimming were obtained from the DNA. The sample table lists about 88,000 clones, about 95% of them with a count of one. Of the sample, approximately 0.2% is held by the ten largest clones.

The receptor was derived from a human donor who was the organ donor for an intestinal transplant. Source: unstimulated CD4+ T cells sorted from spleen or lymph node cells, taken before transplant.

The CDR3 region reads CASSVAVVGDGYTF. The sequenced DNA: TGTGCCAGCAGCGTAGCAGTGGTAGGGGATGGCTACACCTTC. Recombination connected TRBV9 to TRBJ1-2, and perhaps TRBD1 as D gene, on 5 matching bases. CDR1 and CDR2, per the germline V gene, are SGDLS and YYNGEE. The CDR3 has 14 amino acids, counting the end cysteine and phenylalanine. Only the CDR3 portion is preserved as DNA: 42 bases, with reading frame beginning at the first base. V is clipped by 0 bases and J by 6 bases, and the sequence between their germline boundaries is 12 bases long. The reference TRBV9 and TRBJ1-2 proteins fill in what lies around the CDR3, so the full variable domain reads DSGVTQTPKHLITATGQRVTLRCSPRSGDLSVYWYQQSLDQGLQFLIQYYNGEERAKGNILERFSAQQFPDLHSELNLSSLELGDSALYFCASSVAVVGDGYTFGSGTRLTVV.